The present entry profiles one TCR beta chain with its context. Profiling relied on immunoSEQ multiplex PCR, and the TCRdb table lists in-frame clones only, not all of them. The sample comprises tens of thousands of clones, roughly 93% of which are singletons, and around 8% rests with the top ten. These data come from a study of T cells in localized non-small cell lung cancer. Trimming at V came to 4 bases and at J to 1 base, leaving 5 bases not matched to a gene. Germline loops: CDR1 MNHNY, CDR2 SVGAGI (reference sequence). The CDR3 loop spans 16 amino acids. The sequenced sample was peripheral blood, obtained before any cancer treatment. This clonotype was sampled from a female donor older than 55 with stage I lung adenocarcinoma. The rearrangement uses TRBV6-6 and TRBJ1-1; TRBD1 agrees at 11 bases. CDR3 nucleotide sequence: TGTGCCAGCAGTTCGGGACAGGGGGGAGGGAACACTGAAGCTTTCTTT. It yields the protein CASSSGQGGGNTEAFF.